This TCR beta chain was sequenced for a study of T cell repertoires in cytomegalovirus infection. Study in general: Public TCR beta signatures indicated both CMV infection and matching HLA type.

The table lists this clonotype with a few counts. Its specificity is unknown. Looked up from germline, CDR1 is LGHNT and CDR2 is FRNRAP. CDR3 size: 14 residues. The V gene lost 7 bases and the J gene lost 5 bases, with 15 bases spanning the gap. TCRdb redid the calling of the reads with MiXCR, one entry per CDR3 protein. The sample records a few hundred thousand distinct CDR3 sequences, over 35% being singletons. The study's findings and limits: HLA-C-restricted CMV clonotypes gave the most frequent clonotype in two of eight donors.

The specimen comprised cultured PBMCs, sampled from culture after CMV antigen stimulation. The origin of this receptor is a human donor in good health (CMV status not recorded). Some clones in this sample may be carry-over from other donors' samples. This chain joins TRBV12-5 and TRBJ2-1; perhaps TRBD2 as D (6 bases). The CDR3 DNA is TGTGCTAGTGCCCTGACTAGTCTTAACAATGAGCAGTTCTTC. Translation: CASALTSLNNEQFF.